Following are 17 T cell receptor beta chains from one sample sequenced in a study of Ad26.COV2.S vaccination and SARS-CoV-2 variants. Treatment in this sample: 19 received Ad26.COV2.S at low or high dose, single or two shots; 5 received placebo; per-sample allocation not given. Sampling took place 63 days after the first vaccine or placebo injection. Libraries were prepared by immunoSEQ multiplex PCR; TCRdb keeps only in-frame clonotypes and omits some of them. The data hold approximately 350,000 clones, with 87% observed a single time. This specimen was peripheral blood, taken in a trial of Ad26.COV2.S vaccine versus placebo. These TCRs come from a person aged 18 to 65 who received the Ad26.COV2.S COVID-19 vaccine or a placebo.

J is TRBJ2-3 and V is TRBV7-9; 8 bases agree with TRBD2. CDR1 SEHNR and CDR2 FQNEAQ come from the germline V gene (reference sequence). CDR3 size: 16 residues. The trim removed 6 bases at V and 6 bases at J, leaving 14 bases unmatched. The CDR3 coding sequence is TGTGCCAGCAGTCCCCCCGCGGGGGGCCCCCTGGATACGCAGTATTTT. Encoded protein: CASSPPAGGPLDTQYF.

This chain joins TRBV7-8 and TRBJ1-5; D uncertain. CDR3 size: 17 residues. Trimming pared 0 bases from V and 1 base from J, leaving 13 bases between. Looked up from germline, CDR1 is SGHVS and CDR2 is FQNEAQ. This chain's CDR3 is CASSLALTRGSNQPQHF. In nucleotides, the CDR3 is TGTGCCAGCAGCTTAGCTCTTACAAGAGGCAGCAATCAGCCCCAGCATTTT.

The chain is built from TRBV6-5 and TRBJ2-2; no clear D. This CDR3 has 15 amino acids. Germline CDR1 and CDR2: MNHEY and SVGAGI. V was clipped by 7 bases and J by 4 bases, with 16 bases between them. The CDR3 loop reads CASTSNGAITGELFF. CDR3 bases: TGTGCCAGCACCTCGAACGGAGCTATCACCGGGGAGCTGTTTTTT.

The genes are TRBV18 and TRBJ1-1, with 12 nucleotides matching TRBD1. V was pared by 3 bases and J by 7 bases, with 3 bases of the junction left unmatched. Per the germline V gene, CDR1 is KGHSH and CDR2 is LQKENI. The CDR3 is made up of 14 amino acids. The CDR3 protein is CASSPGQGAIEAFF. The DNA for the CDR3 is TGTGCCAGCTCACCGGGACAGGGGGCAATTGAAGCTTTCTTT.

The J gene is TRBJ1-2, the V gene TRBV29-1; tentative D call: TRBD1 (5 bases). The V gene lost 6 bases and the J gene lost 6 bases, with 11 bases spanning the gap. Germline V lookup: CDR1 SQVTM, CDR2 ANQGSEA. There are 11 residues in the CDR3. Here the CDR3 DNA reads TGCAGCGTCCGGGACCGCGATGGCTACACCTTC. It encodes CSVRDRDGYTF.

The V and J genes are TRBV11-2 and TRBJ2-7; 9 nucleotides match TRBD2. Losses at the gene ends were 1 base for V and 4 bases for J; bases not matched to a gene: 5. The germline CDR1 and CDR2 sequences are SGHAT and FQNNGV. This CDR3 has 15 residues. The CDR3 DNA is TGTGCCAGCAGCTTAGTGGGACTAGCCAGTTACGAGCAGTACTTC. Its translation: CASSLVGLASYEQYF.

The chain has TRBV19 and TRBJ2-7; D unclear. This CDR3 comprises 13 residues. The ends were cut back, 6 bases at V and 0 bases at J, with 9 bases in the middle. From germline, CDR1 is LNHDA and CDR2 SQIVND (reference sequence). The CDR3 nucleotides read TGTGCCAGTAGCCCTGCGAGCTCCTACGAGCAGTACTTC. Encoded protein: CASSPASSYEQYF.

This CDR3 reads CASSSGDRYYGYTF. CDR3 coding DNA: TGTGCCAGCAGCTCAGGGGACCGTTACTATGGCTACACCTTC. V gene TRBV11-2 combines with J gene TRBJ1-2, with D possibly being TRBD1 (6 bases). CDR1 SGHAT and CDR2 FQNNGV come from the germline V gene. The CDR3 consists of 14 residues. V was pared by 4 bases and J by 3 bases, with 12 bases between.

The rearrangement links TRBV4-1 to TRBJ1-1, with 9 bases fitting TRBD1. Per germline, CDR1 MGHRA and CDR2 YSYEKL. The CDR3 totals 19 residues. V shed 0 bases and J 3 bases; nucleotides not matched to a gene: 14. The CDR3 DNA reads as TGCGCCAGCAGCCAAGATCAAACGGCCGGCGGACAGGGGTACACTGAAGCTTTCTTT. The encoded protein is CASSQDQTAGGQGYTEAFF.

The genes are TRBV9 and TRBJ1-2, with TRBD1 matching over 10 bases. This CDR3 is built from 13 residues. V trimming: 3 bases; J trimming: 7 bases; junction bases outside the gene matches: 3. Germline V lookup: CDR1 SGDLS, CDR2 YYNGEE. CDR3: CASSATGGLGYTF. DNA of the CDR3: TGTGCCAGCAGCGCGACAGGGGGCCTTGGCTACACCTTC. The full variable domain, in which reference TRBV9 and TRBJ1-2 provide the parts outside the CDR3, is DSGVTQTPKHLITATGQRVTLRCSPRSGDLSVYWYQQSLDQGLQFLIQYYNGEERAKGNILERFSAQQFPDLHSELNLSSLELGDSALYFCASSATGGLGYTFGSGTRLTVV.

The rearrangement links TRBV5-1 to TRBJ1-1, with D maybe TRBD1 (6 bases). There are 15 residues in the CDR3. Trimming cost V 4 bases and J 3 bases, with 16 bases left between them. The germline gives CDR1 SGHRS, CDR2 YFSETQ. CDR3 nucleotides: TGCGCCAGCAGCCTTGAGGGACAAAGGGACACTGAAGCTTTCTTT. It yields the protein CASSLEGQRDTEAFF.

The rearrangement uses TRBV5-1 and TRBJ2-7; D is uncertain. Germline assignment: CDR1 SGHRS and CDR2 YFSETQ. This CDR3 comprises 14 residues. Trimming left V 0 bases short and J 2 bases short, with 9 bases between. DNA of the CDR3: TGCGCCAGCAGCTTGGTACACGGTACCTACGAGCAGTACTTC. This codes for CASSLVHGTYEQYF. The variable domain in full, with the rest retrieved from reference TRBV5-1 and TRBJ2-7, is KAGVTQTPRYLIKTRGQQVTLSCSPISGHRSVSWYQQTPGQGLQFLFEYFSETQRNKGNFPGRFSGRQFSNSRSEMNVSTLELGDSALYLCASSLVHGTYEQYFGPGTRLTVT.

The rearrangement joins TRBV6-5 to TRBJ1-1; possible D gene TRBD1, 6 bases. CDR1 and CDR2 from the germline V gene are MNHEY and SVGAGI. The CDR3 totals 15 residues. V lost 6 bases and J lost 1, with 15 bases in between. The CDR3 region is CASRKTGLGNTEAFF. Written as DNA, the CDR3 is TGTGCCAGCAGGAAAACAGGGTTGGGGAACACTGAAGCTTTCTTT.

The chain combines TRBV3-1 (or the pseudogene TRBV3-2) with TRBJ1-1; 7 bases align to TRBD1. There are 15 residues in the CDR3. Germline V lookup: CDR1 LGHDT, CDR2 YNNKEL (reference sequence). After removal of 4 bases from V and 1 base from J, the junction contained 6 bases not matched to a gene. CDR3 nucleotides: TGTGCCAGCAGCCGCTACACAGGGGAGAACACTGAAGCTTTCTTT. Translated, it gives CASSRYTGENTEAFF.

The chain employs TRBV5-1 and TRBJ1-4; 7 nucleotides agree with TRBD1. Looked up from germline, CDR1 is SGHRS and CDR2 is YFSETQ. This CDR3 has 15 amino acids. V was clipped by 1 base and J by 5 bases; unmatched bases: 5. The DNA for the CDR3 is TGCGCCAGCAGCTTGTCGGGGACAGAGAATGAAAAACTGTTTTTT. Its translation is CASSLSGTENEKLFF.

There are a few counts of this clone. V and J are TRBV5-1 and TRBJ2-7, with D maybe TRBD1 (6 bases). The CDR3 is 13 amino acids. Germline loops: CDR1 SGHRS, CDR2 YFSETQ. Trimming stripped 4 bases from V and 2 bases from J, with 10 bases between. The CDR3 nucleotides are TGCGCCAGCAGCGAGAGGACAGCCTACGAGCAGTACTTC. Encoded protein: CASSERTAYEQYF.

This clone was counted a few times. The rearrangement links TRBV19 to TRBJ2-2; no reliable D call. This CDR3 spans 14 amino acids. V lost 7 bases, J lost 2 bases, and 11 bases lay in between. The germline CDR1 and CDR2 sequences are LNHDA and SQIVND (reference sequence). Here the CDR3 reads CASNPWGNTGELFF. CDR3 nucleotide sequence: TGTGCCAGTAACCCGTGGGGAAACACCGGGGAGCTGTTTTTT.